These T cell receptor beta chains were read from a single sample in a study of OX40 agonist ivuxolimab in advanced cancers. The protocol was immunoSEQ multiplex PCR, while the TCRdb copy is restricted to in-frame clones and leaves out a portion. Of approximately 66,000 clones in the sample, just over 85% are singletons; the top ten hold roughly 0.75%. The sample in question was CD4+ or CD8+ T cells sorted from blood, obtained in a trial of the OX40 agonist ivuxolimab. The receptors were sampled from an adult with an advanced solid tumor such as melanoma, head and neck, liver or kidney cancer. CDR3s include the opening cysteine and the closing phenylalanine or tryptophan. D genes are given only for firm matches. Rows give clone size only sometimes, using once, few, many, or a class for an expanded clone.

v_call,j_call,d_call,clone_size,cdr3_aa,cdr3_nt
TRBV15,TRBJ2-1,TRBD2,.,CATSRAVTGGPGEQFF,TGTGCCACCAGCAGAGCGGTCACGGGAGGGCCGGGTGAGCAGTTCTTC
TRBV9,TRBJ2-3,.,.,CASSESNSGLSQYF,TGTGCCAGCAGCGAGTCGAATAGTGGGTTGTCGCAGTATTTT
TRBV5-4,TRBJ2-5,TRBD2,.,CASSSGGGETQYF,TGTGCCAGCAGCTCGGGAGGGGGAGAGACCCAGTACTTC
TRBV5-4,TRBJ2-2,TRBD1,.,CASSLRRTGGTGELFF,TGTGCCAGCAGCTTGCGGCGGACAGGGGGCACCGGGGAGCTGTTTTTT
TRBV6-1,TRBJ1-5,.,.,CASMKMGRQPQHF,TGTGCCAGCATGAAAATGGGAAGACAGCCCCAGCATTTT
TRBV15,TRBJ2-7,.,.,CATSRNRGPRYEQYF,TGTGCCACCAGCAGAAATCGGGGACCCCGGTATGAGCAGTACTTC
TRBV10-3,TRBJ2-1,.,.,CAISESPTGYNEQFF,TGTGCCATCAGTGAGTCCCCAACAGGCTACAATGAGCAGTTCTTC
TRBV4-3,TRBJ2-2,.,.,CASSQESPLRSLNTGELFF,TGCGCCAGCAGCCAAGAAAGTCCGCTTCGTTCCCTGAACACCGGGGAGCTGTTTTTT
TRBV28,TRBJ1-1,.,.,CASRGDTLNTEAFF,TGTGCCAGCAGAGGGGACACCCTGAACACTGAAGCTTTCTTT
TRBV5-1,TRBJ2-5,.,.,CASRADWGRETQYF,TGCGCCAGCAGAGCGGACTGGGGGCGAGAGACCCAGTACTTC
TRBV28,TRBJ2-3,.,.,CASSLNGLSTDTQYF,TGTGCCAGCAGTTTAAACGGACTAAGCACAGATACGCAGTATTTT
TRBV5-1,TRBJ2-7,.,.,CASSLGQGYNEQYF,TGCGCCAGCAGCCTGGGGCAGGGTTACAACGAGCAGTACTTC
TRBV7-2,TRBJ1-2,.,few,CASSSRGGYGYTF,TGTGCCAGCAGCTCAAGGGGTGGCTATGGCTACACCTTC
TRBV11-1,TRBJ2-7,.,.,CASSLEGGIAGEQYF,TGTGCCAGCAGCTTAGAGGGGGGAATAGCCGGCGAGCAGTACTTC
TRBV7-9,TRBJ1-2,.,once,CASIVTGGGGYTF,TGTGCCAGCATCGTGACTGGGGGAGGTGGCTACACCTTC
TRBV6-5,TRBJ2-7,.,.,CASSFGASSSYEQYF,TGTGCCAGCAGTTTTGGGGCCTCGAGCTCCTACGAGCAGTACTTC
TRBV10-3,TRBJ1-1,.,.,CATERYSGTEAFF,TGTGCCACCGAGAGGTATAGCGGCACTGAAGCTTTCTTT
TRBV19,TRBJ1-2,.,.,CASSINGQYYGYTF,TGTGCCAGTAGTATAAACGGCCAGTACTATGGCTACACCTTC
TRBV6-4,TRBJ1-1,.,.,CASRSGVNTEAFF,TGTGCCAGCAGATCAGGGGTGAACACTGAAGCTTTCTTT
TRBV7-2,TRBJ2-7,TRBD1,once,CASSSALLSTGITYEQYF,TGTGCCAGCAGCTCCGCCCTACTATCGACAGGGATCACCTACGAGCAGTACTTC
TRBV4-3,TRBJ2-7,.,.,CASSQGRGIYEQYF,TGCGCCAGCAGCCAAGGGAGGGGGATTTACGAGCAGTACTTC
TRBV19,TRBJ2-7,.,.,CASSMMGGTYEQYF,TGTGCCAGTAGTATGATGGGCGGGACCTACGAGCAGTACTTC
TRBV28,TRBJ2-7,.,.,CASSLSGVGGYEQYF,TGTGCCAGCAGTTTATCGGGAGTAGGGGGCTACGAGCAGTACTTC
TRBV19,TRBJ2-7,.,few,CASSPSSREQYF,TGTGCCAGTAGCCCTTCTAGCCGCGAGCAGTACTTC
TRBV5-6,TRBJ2-3,TRBD1,few,CASKGAGQGAEDTQYF,TGTGCCAGTAAGGGCGCGGGACAGGGGGCGGAAGATACGCAGTATTTT
TRBV12-2,TRBJ1-5,.,.,CASRLKWPLGNQPQHF,TGTGCAAGTCGCTTAAAGTGGCCTTTGGGCAATCAGCCCCAGCATTTT
TRBV7-7,TRBJ2-2,.,.,CASGTENTGELFF,TGTGCCAGCGGGACTGAGAACACCGGGGAGCTGTTTTTT